Following are 30 T cell receptor beta chains from one sample sequenced in a study of beta chain features in type 1 diabetes. Points from the study as a whole: Shorter TCRB CDR3s, moderately but significantly so, were found in Type 1 diabetes patients in all four CD4+ subsets.

These TCRs' antigens remain unknown. The isolated RNA, all of it, was reverse transcribed, so expressed TCRB transcripts were what got sequenced. Sequenced by immunoSEQ multiplex PCR; TCRdb stores in-frame clones only, minus some. The table shows under 150,000 clones, with around 16% occurring only once. Sequencing was done on a sample of central memory CD4+ T cells from blood. The receptors originated from a man younger than 30 with type 1 diabetes.

For this clone: A read error may produce the germline difference seen at one junction end. V gene TRBV7-7 combines with J gene TRBJ2-3; either TRBD1 or TRBD2 may fit D (5 bases each). Germline V gene sequence: CDR1 SSHAT, CDR2 FNYEAQ (reference sequence). The CDR3 contains 13 residues. CDR3 sequence reads: CASSRDPADTQYF. The DNA for the CDR3 is TGTGCTAGCAGCCGGGACCCCGCGGATACGCAGTATTTT.

CDR3 protein: CSVGQTDQETQYF. The DNA of the CDR3 is TGCAGCGTCGGACAGACCGATCAAGAGACCCAGTACTTC. The chain combines TRBV29-1 with TRBJ2-5; D possibly corresponds to TRBD1 (6 bases). This CDR3 spans 13 amino acids. The V gene's germline CDR1 is SQVTM and CDR2 ANQGSEA. V lost 6 bases to trimming and J lost 2 bases, with 13 bases between them.

This sequence joins TRBV5-1 and TRBJ1-1; D unclear. Per the germline V gene, CDR1 is SGHRS and CDR2 is YFSETQ. This CDR3 has 16 amino acids. Trimming pared 1 base from V and 1 base from J, leaving 14 bases between. For the CDR3, the DNA is TGCGCCAGCAGCTTGCTGAATAGGGTTCCGAACACTGAAGCTTTCTTT. Translation gives CASSLLNRVPNTEAFF.

The chain has TRBV5-1 and TRBJ2-2; D is undetermined. V lost 0 bases to trimming and J lost 7 bases, with 10 bases between them. The CDR3 has 14 amino acids. Germline lookup yields CDR1 SGHRS and CDR2 YFSETQ. CDR3 DNA: TGCGCCAGCAGCTTGGCGGGCCGGAACGGGGAGCTGTTTTTT. Amino acids: CASSLAGRNGELFF.

This clone came up many times. J is TRBJ2-3 and V is TRBV27, with TRBD1 as a possible D gene (6 bases). V lost 4 bases and J lost 0, with 11 bases in between. The CDR3 is 15 residues long. Looked up from germline, CDR1 is MNHEY and CDR2 is SMNVEV (reference sequence). Here the CDR3 DNA reads TGTGCCAGCAGTTGGAGGACAGCCAGCACAGATACGCAGTATTTT. This translates into CASSWRTASTDTQYF.

V gene TRBV27 combines with J gene TRBJ1-6; TRBD1 is a possible D gene (6 bases). This CDR3 region has 12 residues. Germline V CDR1 and CDR2: MNHEY, SMNVEV (reference sequence). Trimming took 6 bases from V and 13 from J, leaving 13 bases between them. Written as DNA, the CDR3 is TGTGCCAGCAGCAGTGACAGGCACCCCCTCCACTTT. Translated, it gives CASSSDRHPLHF.

The chain recombines TRBV29-1 with TRBJ1-1; D unclear. Trimming removed 7 bases at V and 1 base at J, with 7 bases between. CDR3 length: 11 amino acids. Germline V gene data show CDR1 as SQVTM and CDR2 as ANQGSEA. CDR3 DNA sequence: TGCAGCGCGAGACAGAACACTGAAGCTTTCTTT. Amino acid sequence: CSARQNTEAFF.

This clone was seen a handful of times. The chain recombines TRBV6-5 with TRBJ2-3; D uncertain. The CDR3 consists of 13 residues. The V and J ends lost 6 bases and 1 base respectively, with 8 bases between them. The germline CDR1 and CDR2 sequences are MNHEY and SVGAGI. This chain's CDR3 is CASSRAGTDTQYF. DNA for the CDR3: TGTGCCAGCAGCCGCGCCGGCACAGATACGCAGTATTTT.

The sample holds one count of this clone. The CDR3 DNA reads TGTGCCAGCAGCCCGGGAGGGGGAGGTACTGAAGCTTTCTTT. This gives the protein CASSPGGGGTEAFF. The chain couples TRBV7-3 to TRBJ1-1; D may be TRBD1 (6 bases). V lost 5 bases and J 5 bases, leaving 15 bases between the germline ends. CDR1 is SGHTA, CDR2 FQGTGA, per germline. The CDR3 is 14 residues long. Supplemented by reference TRBV7-3 and TRBJ1-1, the full variable domain reads GAGVSQTPSNKVTEKGKYVELRCDPISGHTALYWYRQSLGQGPEFLIYFQGTGAADDSGLPNDRFFAVRPEGSVSTLKIQRTERGDSAVYLCASSPGGGGTEAFFGQGTRLTVV.

The chain uses TRBV30 and TRBJ1-1; weak D call: TRBD1 (5 bases). The CDR3 consists of 13 residues. The germline V and J ends were trimmed by 3 bases and 4 bases, with 12 bases remaining between them. The germline gives CDR1 GTSNPN, CDR2 SVGIG (reference sequence). The CDR3 DNA is TGTGCCTGGAGACCGTGGAGGGGCACTGAAGCTTTCTTT. Its protein is CAWRPWRGTEAFF.

V and J are TRBV7-9 and TRBJ2-1; tentatively, D is TRBD1 (5 bases). Germline CDR1 and CDR2: SEHNR and FQNEAQ (reference sequence). The V and J ends lost 5 bases and 6 bases respectively, with 8 bases between them. CDR3 length equals 12 residues. CDR3 protein: CASSTDSNEQFF. In DNA form, the CDR3 reads TGTGCCAGCAGCACCGACAGCAATGAGCAGTTCTTC.

This chain uses TRBV11-3 with TRBJ2-5, with 7 bases identical to TRBD1. Unmatched junction bases numbered 2, after V lost 3 bases and J lost 4 bases. The CDR3 runs to 13 residues. Germline values: CDR1 SGHNT, CDR2 YENEEA. CDR3 bases: TGTGCCAGCAGCTTCAGGACAGGAGAGACCCAGTACTTC. Translation: CASSFRTGETQYF.

V gene TRBV7-2 combines with J gene TRBJ2-1; 8 bases match TRBD1. The CDR3 sequence is 15 residues long. The V segment lost 7 bases and the J segment 6 bases; nucleotides outside the gene matches: 11. Germline V gives CDR1 SGHTA, CDR2 FQGNSA. CDR3 in DNA: TGTGCCAGCACCACTTACCAGGGGGCCGGCAATGAGCAGTTCTTC. Translation gives CASTTYQGAGNEQFF.

This rearrangement joins TRBV7-9 to TRBJ2-4; possibly TRBD1 or TRBD2 for D (5 bases each). CDR3 length equals 13 residues. Germline V gene data show CDR1 as SEHNR and CDR2 as FQNEAQ (reference sequence). V lost 5 bases, J lost 8 bases, and 13 bases lay in between. CDR3 amino acids: CASSPTGGDIQYF. As DNA, the CDR3 is TGTGCCAGCAGCCCGACTGGGGGAGACATTCAGTACTTC.

This clone was observed a handful of times. This rearrangement joins TRBV7-9 to TRBJ1-1, with 7 bases fitting TRBD1. Unmatched junction bases numbered 4, after V lost 5 bases and J lost 10 bases. Per the germline V gene, CDR1 is SEHNR and CDR2 is FQNEAQ (reference sequence). CDR3 length: 11 residues. The CDR3 coding sequence is TGTGCCAGCAGCCCTCGACAGGGAGCTTTCTTT. Translated: CASSPRQGAFF.

This clone was picked up a small number of times. A read error may be the cause here, since a much bigger clone is one base away. This sequence joins TRBV30 and TRBJ2-7; tentative D call: TRBD2 (5 bases). CDR3 length: 18 residues. CDR1 is GTSNPN and CDR2 is SVGIG in the germline V gene (reference sequence). CDR3: CAWCVRSRLRTSRYEQYF. The CDR3 coding sequence is TGTGCCTGGTGTGTACGATCGAGGTTGAGGACTTCCAGGTACGAGCAGTACTTC. The full variable domain, rest sourced from reference TRBV30 and TRBJ2-7, is SQTIHQWPATLVQPVGSPLSLECTVEGTSNPNLYWYRQAAGRGLQLLFYSVGIGQISSEVPQNLSASRPQDRQFILSSKKLLLSDSGFYLCAWCVRSRLRTSRYEQYFGPGTRLTVT.

This clone appeared many times. J is TRBJ2-3 and V is TRBV7-2, with a possible D match to TRBD2 (6 bases). CDR3 length: 15 residues. Germline CDR1 and CDR2: SGHTA and FQGNSA. V was shortened by 5 bases and J by 5 bases, with 17 bases between the two germline ends. CDR3: CASSPPGLPRDTQYF. CDR3 sequence (DNA): TGTGCCAGCAGCCCACCGGGACTTCCTCGAGATACGCAGTATTTT.

There are a few counts of this clone. The V call is TRBV6-6, the J call TRBJ2-3, with TRBD1 as a possible D gene (5 bases). Trimming pared 5 bases from V and 6 bases from J, leaving 9 bases between. This CDR3 region has 12 residues. CDR1 MNHNY and CDR2 SVGAGI come from the germline V gene (reference sequence). CDR3 sequence reads: CASSQQADTQYF. The CDR3 DNA reads TGTGCCAGCAGTCAACAGGCGGATACGCAGTATTTT.

In its sample, this clone was seen a few times. The chain couples TRBV30 to TRBJ1-1; 9 nucleotides agree with TRBD1. The V gene's germline CDR1 is GTSNPN and CDR2 SVGIG (reference sequence). The CDR3 extends over 14 amino acids. V dropped 0 bases and J dropped 10; count of bases not matched to a gene: 9. This CDR3 is CAWSVLQGALPAFF. CDR3 coding DNA: TGTGCCTGGAGTGTATTACAGGGGGCGCTTCCAGCTTTCTTT.

In its sample, this clone was seen a few times. This rearrangement joins TRBV7-9 to TRBJ1-1; 9 positions agree with TRBD1. The junction had 8 bases not matched to a gene; V was cut back by 5 bases and J by 4 bases. Germline CDR1 is SEHNR and CDR2 is FQNEAQ (reference sequence). This CDR3 has 15 residues. This CDR3 reads CASSGRDRDGTEAFF. CDR3 in DNA: TGTGCCAGCAGCGGACGGGACAGGGATGGCACTGAAGCTTTCTTT.

The rearrangement links TRBV2 to TRBJ2-1; no firm D call. Germline CDR1 reads SNHLY; CDR2 reads FYNNEI. The CDR3 spans 13 residues. The V gene lost 7 bases and the J gene lost 10 bases, with 17 bases spanning the gap. CDR3 protein: CASTSERHAEQFF. The CDR3 region has the DNA TGTGCCAGCACTTCAGAGAGGCATGCGGAGCAGTTCTTC.

In its sample, this clone was seen a few times. The DNA for the CDR3 is TGTGCCACCAGCACGGGAGGGAGCAATCAGCCCCAGCATTTT. This gives the protein CATSTGGSNQPQHF. This chain links TRBV15 with TRBJ1-5; D not resolved. CDR3 length equals 14 residues. CDR1 and CDR2 (germline): LNHNV, YYDKDF (reference sequence). The V end was cut by 4 bases, the J end by 1 base, with 8 bases between. Full variable domain (outside the CDR3, taken from reference TRBV15 and TRBJ1-5): DAMVIQNPRYQVTQFGKPVTLSCSQTLNHNVMYWYQQKSSQAPKLLFHYYDKDFNNEADTPDNFQSRRPNTSFCFLDIRSPGLGDTAMYLCATSTGGSNQPQHFGDGTRLSIL.

The chain uses TRBV5-1 and TRBJ2-7; no reliable D call. Trimming pared 0 bases from V and 3 bases from J, leaving 19 bases between. The CDR3 has 17 amino acids. Germline CDR1 is SGHRS and CDR2 is YFSETQ. Written as DNA, the CDR3 is TGCGCCAGCAGCTTGGCGGCGTTACACAGCACCCGCTACGAGCAGTACTTC. Amino acid sequence: CASSLAALHSTRYEQYF.

This clone was counted a few times. The chain employs TRBV21-1 and TRBJ2-2; the table's TRBD2 call for D was not verified on the DNA. TRBV21-1 is annotated as a pseudogene. The CDR3 runs to 17 residues. CDR3 loop: CASSKAGRRVNTGELFF. CDR3 nucleotide sequence: TGTGCCAGCAGCAAAGCAGGCCGGAGGGTTAACACCGGGGAGCTGTTTTTT.

This chain uses TRBV6-6 with TRBJ2-7; 7 bases line up with TRBD1. This CDR3 region has 14 residues. Germline V gene data show CDR1 as MNHNY and CDR2 as SVGAGI (reference sequence). V lost 2 bases and J lost 4; bases outside the gene matches: 5. DNA of the CDR3: TGTGCCAGCAGTTACGGGACAGCTGAGTACGAGCAGTACTTC. It specifies CASSYGTAEYEQYF.

The J gene is TRBJ1-2, the V gene TRBV7-9; D is uncertain. The length of the CDR3 is 13 residues. V dropped 1 base and J dropped 2 bases, with 5 bases sitting between them. The germline V gene encodes CDR1 SEHNR and CDR2 FQNEAQ (reference sequence). In nucleotides, the CDR3 is TGTGCCAGCAGCTTAGACGGGAACTATGGCTACACCTTC. As protein: CASSLDGNYGYTF.

This clone was recorded a few times. Additional DNA sequences in this sample encode the identical CDR3. The rearrangement links TRBV2 to TRBJ2-3, with D possibly matching TRBD2 (5 bases). V was clipped by 6 bases and J by 0 bases, with 10 bases between them. The germline CDR1 and CDR2 sequences are SNHLY and FYNNEI. The CDR3 loop spans 14 amino acids. CDR3: CASSVRTSTDTQYF. DNA of the CDR3: TGTGCCAGCAGCGTTAGGACTAGCACAGATACGCAGTATTTT.

V and J are TRBV9 and TRBJ2-1; 11 bases map to TRBD2. V lost 5 bases and J lost 5; bases outside the gene matches: 6. The germline gives CDR1 SGDLS, CDR2 YYNGEE. The CDR3 is 15 residues long. CDR3 residues: CASSSGTSGHNEQFF. The CDR3 nucleotides read TGTGCCAGCAGTTCCGGGACTAGCGGACACAATGAGCAGTTCTTC.

There are a few counts of this clone. The chain uses TRBV30 and TRBJ1-1; D is uncertain. The CDR3 is 13 residues long. The germline V gene encodes CDR1 GTSNPN and CDR2 SVGIG (reference sequence). The V and J ends lost 5 bases and 0 bases respectively, with 10 bases between them. CDR3 sequence: CAWYDMLNTEAFF. The DNA of the CDR3 is TGTGCCTGGTATGACATGCTGAACACTGAAGCTTTCTTT.

This clone was counted only a few times. The rearrangement uses TRBV30 and TRBJ1-1; D is undetermined. Per the germline V gene, CDR1 is GTSNPN and CDR2 is SVGIG (reference sequence). The CDR3 totals 13 residues. Trimming shortened V by 4 bases and J by 0 bases, and 9 bases separated the two germline ends. DNA of the CDR3: TGTGCCTGGAACACTCAAGTGAACACTGAAGCTTTCTTT. This sequence encodes CAWNTQVNTEAFF.